What follows are 29 T cell receptor beta chains derived from one specimen sequenced in a study of cytomegalovirus exposure and HLA in healthy donors. It was with 60 Vbeta and 13 Jbeta primers that the PCR ran. Data came from immunoSEQ multiplex PCR; TCRdb stores just in-frame clones and leaves some out. The sample gives roughly 130,000 clones, around 8.5% of which show up once; under 7% is in the top ten. Sequencing was carried out using PBMCs. These TCRs come from a man aged 35 to 55 in good health and CMV-seronegative.

CDR3 DNA: TGTGCCAGCAGCTTAAAAAGACAGACCACTGAAGCTTTCTTT. It translates to CASSLKRQTTEAFF. This chain connects TRBV11-2 to TRBJ1-1, with D possibly matching TRBD1 (5 bases). The CDR3 totals 14 residues. The V gene's germline CDR1 is SGHAT and CDR2 FQNNGV. Trimming stripped 2 bases from V and 4 bases from J, with 11 bases between.

The CDR3 DNA follows: TGCGCCAGCAGCCAAGACGGGACAGGTGGGGATTATGGCTACACCTTC. As protein: CASSQDGTGGDYGYTF. V is TRBV4-1 and J is TRBJ1-2, with 8 nucleotides matching TRBD1. V lost 0 bases and J lost 5; bases outside the gene matches: 8. The CDR3 totals 16 residues. Germline-derived CDR1 and CDR2 are MGHRA and YSYEKL.

In its sample, this clone was seen a few times. The rearrangement links TRBV7-2 to TRBJ1-2, with unresolved D. The CDR3 covers 13 residues. Per the germline V gene, CDR1 is SGHTA and CDR2 is FQGNSA. V was shortened by 5 bases and J by 2 bases, with 9 bases between the two germline ends. The CDR3 coding sequence is TGTGCCAGCAGCCCAGACTCCAACTATGGCTACACCTTC. This sequence encodes CASSPDSNYGYTF.

Concerning this clone itself: Compared with germline, one end of the junction differs, possibly owing to a read error. CDR3 in amino acids: CASSSSLSTGTQYF. The CDR3 nucleotides read TGCGCCAGCAGCTCAAGCTTGAGCACAGGTACGCAGTATTTT. The rearrangement links TRBV4-1 to TRBJ2-3, with a tentative D call TRBD1 (5 bases). CDR3 length: 14 residues. The germline V gene encodes CDR1 MGHRA and CDR2 YSYEKL.

This clone was detected only a few times. The V gene is TRBV10-1, the J gene TRBJ2-1, with 9 positions matching TRBD1. Looked up from germline, CDR1 is WNHNN and CDR2 is SYGVQD (reference sequence). CDR3 length: 15 amino acids. The trim removed 2 bases at V and 7 bases at J, leaving 6 bases unmatched. DNA for the CDR3: TGCGCCAGCAGTGAGCCCCGGACAGGGGAGAATGAGCAGTTCTTC. This sequence encodes CASSEPRTGENEQFF.

V usage is TRBV4-1 and J usage is TRBJ2-2; tentatively, D is TRBD1 (6 bases). Germline V gives CDR1 MGHRA, CDR2 YSYEKL. The germline V and J ends were trimmed by 4 bases and 3 bases, with 12 bases remaining between them. There are 15 residues in the CDR3. The CDR3 DNA reads as TGCGCCAGCAGCCCGCACAGGGAAGACACCGGGGAGCTGTTTTTT. Its translation: CASSPHREDTGELFF.

The V gene is TRBV4-1, the J gene TRBJ2-3; a weak D match, TRBD2 (6 bases). The CDR3 runs 13 residues. The germline CDR1 and CDR2 sequences are MGHRA and YSYEKL. Between the trimmed V and J ends, which lost 3 bases and 3 bases, there was a span of 7 bases. The CDR3 protein is CASSQGRTDTQYF. The CDR3, as DNA: TGCGCCAGCAGCCAGGGGAGGACAGATACGCAGTATTTT.

CDR3 bases: TGTGCCAGCAGTTACCGGGGGGGAGACACTGAAGCTTTCTTT. It is translated as CASSYRGGDTEAFF. V and J are TRBV6-6 and TRBJ1-1, with D perhaps TRBD1 (5 bases). Germline assignment: CDR1 MNHNY and CDR2 SVGAGI (reference sequence). Trimming left V 2 bases short and J 3 bases short, with 10 bases between. The CDR3 is 14 amino acids.

In its sample, this clone was seen a few times. This sequence joins TRBV28 and TRBJ1-1; possible D gene TRBD1, 6 bases. Germline loops: CDR1 MDHEN, CDR2 SYDVKM. The CDR3 loop spans 15 amino acids. Deletions cut 3 bases from V and 3 bases from J, with 14 bases between. The DNA for the CDR3 is TGTGCCAGCAGTTTCTTAGGCAAGGGGGACACTGAAGCTTTCTTT. This encodes CASSFLGKGDTEAFF.

Concerning this clone itself: In the same sample, other DNA sequences code for this CDR3. As DNA, the CDR3 is TGTGCCAGTAGTATCCAGGGGTACAATGAGCAGTTCTTC. This sequence encodes CASSIQGYNEQFF. The chain links TRBV19 to TRBJ2-1; possibly TRBD1 for D (6 bases). Looked up from germline, CDR1 is LNHDA and CDR2 is SQIVND (reference sequence). Trimming cost V 3 bases and J 4 bases, with 7 bases left between them. CDR3 length equals 13 residues. Using reference TRBV19 and TRBJ2-1 for the parts outside the CDR3, the full variable domain is DGGITQSPKYLFRKEGQNVTLSCEQNLNHDAMYWYRQDPGQGLRLIYYSQIVNDFQKGDIAEGYSVSREKKESFPLTVTSAQKNPTAFYLCASSIQGYNEQFFGPGTRLTVL.

The rearrangement joins TRBV7-9 to TRBJ1-2, with D perhaps TRBD1 (5 bases). V was cut by 5 bases and J by 7 bases, with 23 bases left in between. This CDR3 contains 16 residues. The V gene's germline CDR1 is SEHNR and CDR2 FQNEAQ (reference sequence). CDR3 in amino acids: CASSPVAGPNVLGYTF. The CDR3 bases are TGTGCCAGCAGCCCAGTTGCGGGACCAAACGTTCTTGGCTACACCTTC.

The chain employs TRBV9 and TRBJ1-2; 9 positions match TRBD1. After removal of 4 bases from V and 3 bases from J, the junction contained 16 bases not matched to a gene. CDR1 is SGDLS and CDR2 is YYNGEE in the germline V gene. The CDR3 consists of 18 residues. DNA for the CDR3: TGTGCCAGCAGCTACAACCCGGGACAGGGTAATTTGGACTATGGCTACACCTTC. This encodes CASSYNPGQGNLDYGYTF.

This clone was detected only a few times. The V and J genes are TRBV4-2 and TRBJ2-1; tentative D call: TRBD2 (6 bases). V lost 0 bases, J lost 13 bases, and 13 bases lay in between. The CDR3 length is 13 residues. Germline CDR1 LGHNA, CDR2 YNFKEQ. CDR3 sequence reads: CASSQEEMGLQFF. DNA of the CDR3: TGTGCCAGCAGCCAAGAGGAAATGGGACTCCAGTTCTTC.

This clone has ten or more counts. The V gene is TRBV7-9, the J gene TRBJ1-6; D not resolved. Deletions cut 5 bases from V and 7 bases from J, with 12 bases between. The CDR3 covers 14 residues. From germline, CDR1 is SEHNR and CDR2 FQNEAQ (reference sequence). CDR3 sequence (DNA): TGTGCCAGCAGCCCCCTCCAGGCCAATTCACCCCTCCACTTT. Protein product: CASSPLQANSPLHF.

This clone was recorded a few times. This chain joins TRBV11-2 and TRBJ2-7; 10 nucleotides agree with TRBD2. Germline assignment: CDR1 SGHAT and CDR2 FQNNGV. The CDR3 covers 16 residues. Trimming removed 4 bases from V and 4 bases from J; junction bases left unmatched: 10. CDR3 bases: TGTGCCAGCAGCTCGGCCCTACTAGCGGGGTCGTACGAGCAGTACTTC. Residues: CASSSALLAGSYEQYF.

V is TRBV7-3 and J is TRBJ2-3; 8 bases map to TRBD1. The CDR3 contains 16 residues. Germline CDR1 and CDR2: SGHTA and FQGTGA. V shed 5 bases and J 0 bases; nucleotides not matched to a gene: 7. The CDR3, as DNA: TGTGCCAGCAGCCCGTCAGGGGGCGGGAGCACAGATACGCAGTATTTT. Translation gives CASSPSGGGSTDTQYF.

This clone was seen a handful of times. The chain combines TRBV5-6 with TRBJ2-3; 11 nucleotides line up with TRBD2. From germline, CDR1 is SGHDT and CDR2 YYEEEE. J gave up 5 bases and V 0 bases, and 2 bases lay outside the gene matches. There are 15 residues in the CDR3. The CDR3: CASSLASGGKDTQYF. The CDR3 DNA follows: TGTGCCAGCAGCTTGGCTAGCGGGGGGAAAGATACGCAGTATTTT. The variable domain in full, with the rest retrieved from reference TRBV5-6 and TRBJ2-3, is DAGVTQSPTHLIKTRGQQVTLRCSPKSGHDTVSWYQQALGQGPQFIFQYYEEEERQRGNFPDRFSGHQFPNYSSELNVNALLLGDSALYLCASSLASGGKDTQYFGPGTRLTVL.

The chain combines TRBV21-1 with TRBJ2-1; the DNA was not compared with TRBD1, the D call given in the table. TRBV21-1 is reported as a pseudogene. This CDR3 is built from 14 residues. The CDR3 sequence: CASSAHPGFHEQFF. The CDR3 coding sequence is TGTGCCAGCAGCGCCCATCCAGGGTTTCATGAGCAGTTCTTC.

The chain recombines TRBV4-3 with TRBJ2-5; 8 bases are shared with TRBD1. The tail of the sequence fits TRBJ2-7 better, so the J call may be wrong. The CDR3 consists of 15 residues. Germline lookup yields CDR1 LGHNA and CDR2 YSLEER. The CDR3 loop is CASSQDGQGYYEQYF. The CDR3 coding sequence is TGCGCCAGCAGCCAAGATGGACAGGGTTACTACGAGCAGTACTTC.

The V gene is TRBV7-2, the J gene TRBJ2-7; 10 nucleotides align to TRBD1. This CDR3 comprises 16 residues. The junction had 4 bases not matched to a gene; V was cut back by 1 base and J by 1 base. CDR1 and CDR2 (germline): SGHTA, FQGNSA. In DNA form, the CDR3 reads TGTGCCAGCAGCTTAGAAGGGACAGGGGCGTCCTACGAGCAGTACTTC. Protein: CASSLEGTGASYEQYF.

In this sample, this clone turned up a few times. V usage is TRBV11-2 and J usage is TRBJ2-1; 7 bases fit TRBD2. The CDR3 is 15 amino acids. Looked up from germline, CDR1 is SGHAT and CDR2 is FQNNGV. The V segment lost 1 base and the J segment 3 bases; nucleotides outside the gene matches: 3. The CDR3 loop is CASSLVRGGYNEQFF. The CDR3 DNA follows: TGTGCCAGCAGCTTAGTCCGCGGGGGCTACAATGAGCAGTTCTTC.

A few counts support this clone. This chain joins TRBV6-1 and TRBJ1-4; D perhaps matches TRBD1 (6 bases). Germline-derived CDR1 and CDR2 are MNHNS and SASEGT. Trimming left V 3 bases short and J 7 bases short, with 12 bases between. The CDR3 totals 14 residues. DNA of the CDR3: TGTGCCAGCAGTGAGGGGGCTCTAGGTGAAAAACTGTTTTTT. Translating gives CASSEGALGEKLFF.

This clone appeared a few times. V is TRBV2 and J is TRBJ2-5, with D hard to call. Germline V gene sequence: CDR1 SNHLY, CDR2 FYNNEI. There are 13 residues in the CDR3. V dropped 7 bases and J dropped 1 base, with 10 bases sitting between them. CDR3 sequence reads: CASTVRVQETQYF. In nucleotides, the CDR3 is TGTGCCAGCACTGTACGGGTCCAAGAGACCCAGTACTTC. The complete variable domain, with remaining parts taken from reference TRBV2 and TRBJ2-5, reads EPEVTQTPSHQVTQMGQEVILRCVPISNHLYFYWYRQILGQKVEFLVSFYNNEISEKSEIFDDQFSVERPDGSNFTLKIRSTKLEDSAMYFCASTVRVQETQYFGPGTRLLVL.

This clone has only a few counts. The chain employs TRBV2 and TRBJ2-7; 9 bases align to TRBD1. CDR1 and CDR2 (germline): SNHLY, FYNNEI. The CDR3 loop spans 12 amino acids. V lost 9 bases to trimming and J lost 5 bases; unmatched junction nucleotides: 5. The CDR3 spells CASTDRGNEQYF. The CDR3 DNA is TGTGCCAGTACGGACAGGGGAAACGAGCAGTACTTC.

The rearrangement links TRBV7-9 to TRBJ2-1; 9 bases are a match to TRBD1. The trim removed 5 bases at V and 0 bases at J, leaving 5 bases unmatched. The germline V gene has CDR1 SEHNR and CDR2 FQNEAQ (reference sequence). This CDR3 has 16 amino acids. DNA for the CDR3: TGTGCCAGCAGCACGACAGGGGGGAGCTCCTACAATGAGCAGTTCTTC. It yields the protein CASSTTGGSSYNEQFF.

The J gene is TRBJ1-1, the V gene TRBV5-8; a weak D match, TRBD1 (5 bases). Germline V gene sequence: CDR1 SGHTS, CDR2 YDEGEE. The CDR3 spans 16 residues. Deletions cut 6 bases from V and 2 bases from J, with 20 bases between. The DNA for the CDR3 is TGTGCCAGCAACCCCCACCGGCGGGACGCCAACACTGAAGCTTTCTTT. The encoded protein is CASNPHRRDANTEAFF.

The chain couples TRBV5-1 to TRBJ2-5; 7 bases are shared with TRBD1. The J call may be incorrect, as the DNA end agrees better with TRBJ2-7. The germline gives CDR1 SGHRS, CDR2 YFSETQ. This CDR3 spans 14 amino acids. The CDR3 region has the DNA TGCGCCAGCAGCTTGGAAACAGGGGCCAACGAGCAGTACTTC. The encoded protein is CASSLETGANEQYF.

V is TRBV18 and J is TRBJ1-5; 7 positions agree with TRBD1. J lost 2 bases, V lost 3 bases, and 4 bases had no gene match. There are 15 residues in the CDR3. Germline CDR1 reads KGHSH; CDR2 reads LQKENI. CDR3 sequence reads: CASSPTGLGNQPQHF. The CDR3 DNA follows: TGTGCCAGCTCACCGACAGGGCTTGGCAATCAGCCCCAGCATTTT.

The V call is TRBV10-3, the J call TRBJ2-7; TRBD1 matches 7 bases. V trimming: 2 bases; J trimming: 1 base; junction bases outside the gene matches: 8. This CDR3 has 16 amino acids. CDR1 and CDR2 from the germline V gene are ENHRY and SYGVKD. The CDR3 here is CAISEPPRGQSYEQYF. CDR3 bases: TGTGCCATCAGTGAGCCCCCTAGGGGGCAGTCCTACGAGCAGTACTTC.